This paragraph covers one TCR beta chain sequence. Antigen unknown. The assay was immunoSEQ multiplex PCR, and TCRdb's table has in-frame clones only and misses some. The sample records 150,000 to 200,000 clones, about nine tenths being singletons. These data come from a study of T cell responses to AZD1222 COVID-19 vaccine. Study background: Second doses that came at about 4 or about 12 weeks were put together. The study's findings and limits: Two AZD1222 doses significantly raised spike-specific TCR breadth and depth over controls. Spike was spanned by vaccine-associated CD4 TCRs, with dominance at 160-218 and 743-854. The study identified only 6 or 7 AZD1222 recipients as seropositive at baseline.

The CDR3 is made up of 15 amino acids. CDR1 and CDR2 (germline): MNHEY, SVGEGT. V was cut by 3 bases and J by 7 bases, with 15 bases left in between. This TCR was sampled from an adult in good health. The sequenced sample was peripheral blood, obtained on day 0 of AZD1222 vaccination. The chain carries TRBV6-2 or TRBV6-3 and TRBJ2-2; no definite D call. The CDR3 DNA reads TGTGCCAGCAGTTATTCTGGCGTCACTAACGGGGAGCTGTTTTTT. Amino acids: CASSYSGVTNGELFF.